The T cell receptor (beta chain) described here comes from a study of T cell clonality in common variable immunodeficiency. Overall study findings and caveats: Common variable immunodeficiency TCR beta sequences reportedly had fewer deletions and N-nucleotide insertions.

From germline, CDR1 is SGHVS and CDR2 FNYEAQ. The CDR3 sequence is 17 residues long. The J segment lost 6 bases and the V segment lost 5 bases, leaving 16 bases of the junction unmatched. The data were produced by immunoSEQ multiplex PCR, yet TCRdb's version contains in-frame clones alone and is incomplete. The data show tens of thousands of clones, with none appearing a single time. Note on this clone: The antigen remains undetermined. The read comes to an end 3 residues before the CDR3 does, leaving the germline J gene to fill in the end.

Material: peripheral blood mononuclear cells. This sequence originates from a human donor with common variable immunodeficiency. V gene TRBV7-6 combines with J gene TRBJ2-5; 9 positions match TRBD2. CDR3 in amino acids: CASSPILLAGGLKTQYF. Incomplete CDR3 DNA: TGTGCCAGCAGCCCCATACTTTTGGCGGGAGGGTTGAAGACC.